Sequencing of this T cell receptor (beta chain) was carried out in a study of cytomegalovirus exposure and HLA in healthy donors. Overall study findings and caveats: Productive status was seen about 87% or about 30% of the time for most TCR beta V segments in an earlier analysis. Researchers catalogued some 160 TCR beta chains as cytomegalovirus-associated.

Details on this clone: The antigen remains unidentified.

Germline lookup yields CDR1 SGHAT and CDR2 FQNNGV. V was pared by 2 bases and J by 5 bases, with 18 bases between. CDR3 length: 17 amino acids. The primer mix had 60 Vbeta and 13 Jbeta primers. The table came from immunoSEQ multiplex PCR; TCRdb's copy has only in-frame clones and leaves some out. The table lists fewer than 200,000 clones, 80% to 85% of them singletons. The sample comprised PBMCs. V is TRBV11-2 and J is TRBJ2-2; a possible D gene is TRBD2 (5 bases). The TCR comes from a man between 50 and 59 years old in good health and CMV-seronegative. The DNA of the CDR3 is TGTGCCAGCAGCTTAAGATGGCTGGCACTAGAAACCGGGGAGCTGTTTTTT. Encoded protein: CASSLRWLALETGELFF.